The 22 T cell receptor beta chains listed next were all sequenced from one sample in a study of blood T cell repertoires in COVID-19. Sequenced by immunoSEQ multiplex PCR; TCRdb stores in-frame clones only, minus some. The sample carries some 150,000 clones, roughly 87% recorded once. The sequenced sample was peripheral blood. The receptors originated from a woman in her 70s with acute or convalescent COVID-19.

The chain couples TRBV18 to TRBJ1-6; 7 bases agree with TRBD1. Germline assignment: CDR1 KGHSH and CDR2 LQKENI. The CDR3 spans 13 residues. The ends lost 8 bases at V and 8 bases at J; junction bases unmatched: 6. The CDR3 loop reads CASTGVGDSPLHF. The CDR3 DNA reads as TGTGCCAGCACAGGGGTCGGGGATTCACCCCTCCACTTT. Using reference TRBV18 and TRBJ1-6 for the parts outside the CDR3, the full variable domain is NAGVMQNPRHLVRRRGQEARLRCSPMKGHSHVYWYRQLPEEGLKFMVYLQKENIIDESGMPKERFSAEFPKEGPSILRIQQVVRGDSAAYFCASTGVGDSPLHFGNGTRLTVT.

The V call is TRBV7-2, the J call TRBJ1-5; 9 positions agree with TRBD1. Germline V gene data show CDR1 as SGHTA and CDR2 as FQGNSA. The CDR3 contains 14 residues. The V segment lost 4 bases and the J segment 6 bases; nucleotides outside the gene matches: 4. CDR3 nucleotide sequence: TGTGCCAGCAGCTCACAGGGGGCGAGTCAGCCCCAGCATTTT. Residues: CASSSQGASQPQHF. The variable domain in full, completed from reference TRBV7-2 and TRBJ1-5, reads GAGVSQSPSNKVTEKGKDVELRCDPISGHTALYWYRQSLGQGLEFLIYFQGNSAPDKSGLPSDRFSAERTGGSVSTLTIQRTQQEDSAVYLCASSSQGASQPQHFGDGTRLSIL.

The chain uses TRBV28 and TRBJ2-3, with TRBD1 matching over 7 bases. Germline V gene sequence: CDR1 MDHEN, CDR2 SYDVKM. J was trimmed by 5 bases and V by 7 bases; bases with no gene match: 6. The CDR3 spans 13 residues. The CDR3 DNA is TGTGCCAGCACCCGGACAGGATTAGATACGCAGTATTTT. Translating gives CASTRTGLDTQYF.

This clone was recorded a few times. This chain connects TRBV10-1 to TRBJ2-7; maybe TRBD2 (6 bases). The CDR3 covers 15 residues. Per germline, CDR1 WNHNN and CDR2 SYGVQD (reference sequence). Trimming shortened V by 0 bases and J by 3 bases, and 12 bases separated the two germline ends. The CDR3 region has the DNA TGCGCCAGCAGTGAGTCGCGGGAAGTGGGCTACGAGCAGTACTTC. Amino acid sequence: CASSESREVGYEQYF.

The rearrangement joins TRBV2 to TRBJ2-7; weak D call: TRBD1 (5 bases). Germline assignment: CDR1 SNHLY and CDR2 FYNNEI. With 7 bases removed from V and 1 base from J, the gap between germline ends came to 14 bases. The CDR3 covers 14 residues. The CDR3 spells CASIDLTDSYEQYF. The CDR3 bases are TGTGCCAGCATCGACTTGACAGATTCCTACGAGCAGTACTTC. Based on the CDR3 plus reference TRBV2 and TRBJ2-7, the full variable domain is EPEVTQTPSHQVTQMGQEVILRCVPISNHLYFYWYRQILGQKVEFLVSFYNNEISEKSEIFDDQFSVERPDGSNFTLKIRSTKLEDSAMYFCASIDLTDSYEQYFGPGTRLTVT.

The V call is TRBV27, the J call TRBJ2-5; 8 bases map to TRBD2. Trimming at V came to 2 bases and at J to 4 bases, leaving 6 bases not matched to a gene. The CDR3 sequence is 15 residues long. CDR1 MNHEY and CDR2 SMNVEV come from the germline V gene (reference sequence). This CDR3 is CASSLGGLDPETQYF. The CDR3 nucleotides read TGTGCCAGCAGTTTAGGGGGACTAGATCCAGAGACCCAGTACTTC.

The V and J genes are TRBV7-9 and TRBJ2-6; tentatively, D is TRBD1 (6 bases). Germline V CDR1 and CDR2: SEHNR, FQNEAQ (reference sequence). Trimming cost V 3 bases and J 0 bases, with 18 bases left between them. The length of the CDR3 is 19 residues. The CDR3 nucleotides are TGTGCCAGCAGCTTTCCACTGGACAGCCTCAGCTCTGGGGCCAACGTCCTGACTTTC. This gives the protein CASSFPLDSLSSGANVLTF.

The J gene is TRBJ1-6, the V gene TRBV7-9, with D hard to call. V was shortened by 1 base and J by 7 bases, with 11 bases between the two germline ends. Germline assignment: CDR1 SEHNR and CDR2 FQNEAQ (reference sequence). The CDR3 contains 15 residues. The CDR3 loop reads CASSLEASGNSPLHF. The CDR3 DNA is TGTGCCAGCAGCTTAGAAGCGTCGGGGAATTCACCCCTCCACTTT.

The chain recombines TRBV6-5 with TRBJ1-1, with TRBD1 matching over 9 bases. CDR3 length: 14 amino acids. Germline lookup yields CDR1 MNHEY and CDR2 SVGAGI. V gave up 4 bases and J gave up 9 bases; unmatched junction bases: 9. CDR3: CASSSTGGVKKAFF. The DNA for the CDR3 is TGTGCCAGCAGTTCAACAGGGGGCGTTAAAAAAGCTTTCTTT.

J is TRBJ1-5 and V is TRBV5-5; D uncertain. V was cut by 6 bases and J by 6 bases, with 19 bases left in between. Germline V lookup: CDR1 SGHKS, CDR2 YYEKEE (reference sequence). The CDR3 consists of 15 residues. The CDR3 sequence: CASTPTRDSRQPQHF. Written as DNA, the CDR3 is TGTGCCAGCACACCTACTCGGGATTCGCGTCAGCCCCAGCATTTT.

This chain uses TRBV14 with TRBJ1-6; 10 nucleotides align to TRBD1. Unmatched junction bases numbered 3, after V lost 4 bases and J lost 6 bases. The germline gives CDR1 SGHDN, CDR2 FVKESK. This CDR3 has 15 amino acids. This chain's CDR3 is CASSRGQGPNSPLHF. The CDR3 DNA follows: TGTGCCAGCAGCCGGGGACAGGGGCCTAATTCACCCCTCCACTTT.

The chain combines TRBV3-1 (or the pseudogene TRBV3-2) with TRBJ1-3; the D gene is possibly TRBD1 (5 bases). The CDR3 extends over 14 amino acids. Per germline, CDR1 LGHDT and CDR2 YNNKEL (reference sequence). V was trimmed by 6 bases and J by 4 bases, leaving 13 bases between them. The CDR3 bases are TGTGCCAGCAGTAAATCCCGACAGGGAAACACCATATATTTT. Translating gives CASSKSRQGNTIYF.

The CDR3 DNA reads as TGTGCCAGCAGTCAGGGACAGTTCACCGGGGAGCTGTTTTTT. The encoded protein is CASSQGQFTGELFF. The rearrangement links TRBV5-8 to TRBJ2-2, with TRBD1 matching 7 bases. With V trimmed by 5 bases and J by 4 bases, 5 bases remained unmatched. Germline V gene lookup returns CDR1 SGHTS and CDR2 YDEGEE. There are 14 residues in the CDR3. Drawing the rest from reference TRBV5-8 and TRBJ2-2, the complete variable domain is EAGVTQSPTHLIKTRGQQATLRCSPISGHTSVYWYQQALGLGLQFLLWYDEGEERNRGNFPPRFSGRQFPNYSSELNVNALELEDSALYLCASSQGQFTGELFFGEGSRLTVL.

The J gene is TRBJ2-1, the V gene TRBV9; D gene uncertain. The V and J ends lost 0 bases and 0 bases respectively, with 7 bases between them. From germline, CDR1 is SGDLS and CDR2 YYNGEE. The CDR3 has 15 residues. This CDR3 is CASSVAVSSYNEQFF. CDR3 in DNA: TGTGCCAGCAGCGTAGCCGTGAGCTCCTACAATGAGCAGTTCTTC.

This clone was seen only once. This sequence joins TRBV24-1 and TRBJ2-7, with 7 bases matching TRBD1. The CDR3 extends over 14 amino acids. After removal of 4 bases from V and 5 bases from J, the junction contained 7 bases not matched to a gene. Germline V CDR1 and CDR2: KGHDR, SFDVKD. The CDR3 nucleotides are TGTGCCACCAGTGACACAGGGGTCCGCGACGAGCAGTACTTC. It is translated as CATSDTGVRDEQYF.

The chain combines TRBV3-1 (or the pseudogene TRBV3-2) with TRBJ2-1; TRBD2 might be the D (6 bases). Trimming stripped 1 base from V and 0 bases from J, with 10 bases between. CDR3 length: 16 residues. The germline V gene encodes CDR1 LGHDT and CDR2 YNNKEL (reference sequence). CDR3 in amino acids: CASSQAGESSYNEQFF. In DNA, the CDR3 is TGTGCCAGCAGCCAAGCGGGAGAGAGCTCCTACAATGAGCAGTTCTTC.

The CDR3 reads CASSLAGQGAFYEQYF. The CDR3 nucleotides are TGTGCCAGCAGCTTAGCGGGTCAGGGGGCGTTCTACGAGCAGTACTTC. The J gene is TRBJ2-7, the V gene TRBV7-8; 8 bases match TRBD1. The V gene's germline CDR1 is SGHVS and CDR2 FQNEAQ. The V gene end was trimmed by 0 bases and the J gene end by 3 bases; junction bases not matched to a gene: 7. The CDR3 contains 16 residues.

This clone showed up just once. The chain couples TRBV18 to TRBJ1-6; 8 bases are a match to TRBD1. This CDR3 has 15 amino acids. Germline V CDR1 and CDR2: KGHSH, LQKENI. The ends lost 5 bases at V and 0 bases at J; junction bases unmatched: 0. The CDR3 DNA is TGTGCCAGCTCAACAGGGGGCTCCTATAATTCACCCCTCCACTTT. It is translated as CASSTGGSYNSPLHF.

The chain links TRBV7-6 to TRBJ2-3, with 7 nucleotides matching TRBD2. The V segment lost 4 bases and the J segment 6 bases; nucleotides outside the gene matches: 10. CDR3 length: 15 residues. Germline CDR1 is SGHVS and CDR2 is FNYEAQ. CDR3 amino acids: CASSSSSVGGDTQYF. As DNA, the CDR3 is TGTGCCAGCAGCTCGTCAAGTGTGGGGGGGGATACGCAGTATTTT.

The J gene is TRBJ2-7, the V gene TRBV13; no firm D call. Trimming took off 4 bases at V and 0 bases at J, with 7 bases between the two ends. The CDR3 is 13 residues long. Germline CDR1 is PRHDT and CDR2 is FYEKMQ (reference sequence). In nucleotides, the CDR3 is TGTGCCAGCAGCTCTCCAGGCTCCTACGAGCAGTACTTC. This sequence encodes CASSSPGSYEQYF. The full variable domain, rest sourced from reference TRBV13 and TRBJ2-7, is AAGVIQSPRHLIKEKRETATLKCYPIPRHDTVYWYQQGPGQDPQFLISFYEKMQSDKGSIPDRFSAQQFSDYHSELNMSSLELGDSALYFCASSSPGSYEQYFGPGTRLTVT.

This chain links TRBV11-3 with TRBJ1-3; unclear D gene. Trimming cost V 5 bases and J 0 bases, with 5 bases left between them. The CDR3 has 13 amino acids. CDR1 and CDR2 from the germline V gene are SGHNT and YENEEA. The CDR3 region has the DNA TGTGCCAGCAGCCGACACTCTGGAAACACCATATATTTT. It translates to CASSRHSGNTIYF.

This sequence joins TRBV7-9 and TRBJ1-4, with D tentatively TRBD1 (6 bases). V lost 1 base to trimming and J lost 8 bases, with 8 bases between them. The CDR3 covers 13 residues. Germline CDR1 SEHNR, CDR2 FQNEAQ (reference sequence). CDR3 residues: CASSLVGAEKLFF. CDR3 bases: TGTGCCAGCAGCTTAGTGGGGGCCGAAAAACTGTTTTTT.